This T cell receptor (beta chain) was documented in a study of monozygotic twins with inflammatory bowel disease. As concerns this clonotype: The target antigen is unknown.

Blood was collected, roughly 2.5 ml per donor. No sorting of T cells preceded isolation of total RNA from whole blood. TCRdb derives one entry per CDR3 protein from the 5' RACE reads, leaving out DNA. The sample includes around 200,000 distinct CDR3 sequences. Findings and caveats of the study: In the analysis, different T cell subtypes could not be told apart. Results did not support any single strong IBD-associated signal or clonotype.

The material sequenced was blood. The TCR sequence derives from a human donor with ulcerative colitis or Crohn's disease, or a healthy co-twin of an affected twin (not recorded which).

This chain's CDR3 is CSASTSGEDGTQYF. The chain uses TRBV20-1 and TRBJ2-5; TCRdb's D gene call, TRBD2, goes unchecked for lack of DNA. The CDR3 extends over 14 amino acids. Germline V gene data show CDR1 as DFQATT and CDR2 as SNEGSKA (reference sequence).